This T cell receptor (beta chain) was recovered during a study of blood T cell repertoires in COVID-19. Study details: Nucleic acid was either cDNA or gDNA, and it came from T cells, B-cell-depleted T cells, or PBMCs.

Per the original data handling: Cell counts per sample came from amplifying reference gene primers. The method was immunoSEQ multiplex PCR; TCRdb's version includes in-frame clones alone and lacks a portion of them. The DNA gave D and trimming, while V, J and clone size come from that table. The table has about 55,000 clones, around 83% seen once. Germline V CDR1 and CDR2: MGHRA, YSYEKL. The CDR3 is made up of 17 amino acids. J lost 4 bases, V lost 0 bases, and 12 bases had no gene match. Sequenced sample: peripheral blood. This TCR came from a woman aged 55 to 70 with acute or convalescent COVID-19. The gene calls are TRBV4-1 and TRBJ2-7; 7 bases line up with TRBD1. In DNA form, the CDR3 reads TGCGCCAGCAGCCAAGAAGAGACAGGGAGCTTTCCGTACGAGCAGTACTTC. Translated, it gives CASSQEETGSFPYEQYF.